Included here is one T cell receptor beta chain sequence, with context. Antigen: not known. The Oncomine TCR Beta short-read assay was applied to DNA of cultured CD4+ T cells. TCRdb recomputed calls from the PCR reads with MiXCR, one row per CDR3 protein. The sample shows 7,000 or so distinct CDR3 sequences, 43% of them seen only once. The sample's treatment: roughly 10-day PBMC culture with coronavirus spike peptide pools or control peptides (ViraFEST assay). CD4+ T-cell collection from the unexposed donor predated the COVID-19 pandemic (2011-2018). ViraFEST used peptide pools to expand antigen-specific T cells before TCR sequencing. Probing of unexposed-donor CD4+ T cells with SARS-CoV-2 S/N and four cold-coronavirus spikes was done, cells permitting. This record belongs to a study of vaccination and CD4 T cells after COVID-19. Points from the study as a whole: For convalescent patients, 304 of the 307 vaccine-specific clones analyzed were classified as spike mono-reactive.

The CDR3 is made up of 19 amino acids. The V gene's germline CDR1 is SGHDT and CDR2 YYEEEE. After removal of 0 bases from V and 0 bases from J, the junction contained 13 bases not matched to a gene. The chain carries TRBV5-6 and TRBJ2-7; 9 bases align to TRBD1. This clonotype was sampled from a human donor in good health. Input material: CD4+ T cells from blood, cultured in vitro. The CDR3 reads CASSLGQGVVRRSSYEQYF. DNA of the CDR3: TGTGCCAGCAGCTTGGGACAGGGGGTCGTTCGTAGGAGCTCCTACGAGCAGTACTTC.